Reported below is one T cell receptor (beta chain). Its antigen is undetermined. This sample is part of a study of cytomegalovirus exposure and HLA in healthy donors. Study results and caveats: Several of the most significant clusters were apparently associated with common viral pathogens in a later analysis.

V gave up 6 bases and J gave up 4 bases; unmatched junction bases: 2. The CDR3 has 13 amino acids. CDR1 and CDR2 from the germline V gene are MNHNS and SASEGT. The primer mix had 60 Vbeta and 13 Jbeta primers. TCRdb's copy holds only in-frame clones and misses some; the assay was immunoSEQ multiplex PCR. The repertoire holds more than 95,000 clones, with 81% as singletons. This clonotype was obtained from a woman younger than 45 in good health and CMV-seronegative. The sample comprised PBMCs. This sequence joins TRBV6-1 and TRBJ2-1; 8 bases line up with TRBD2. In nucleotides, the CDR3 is TGTGCCAGCAGGGGACTAGTTTACAATGAGCAGTTCTTC. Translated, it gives CASRGLVYNEQFF.